This T cell receptor beta chain was observed in a study of CD8 T cells in Susac syndrome. Study-wide results and caveats: It was acknowledged in the study that its TCR sequencing and HLA analysis involved a relatively small number of individuals.

The germline V and J ends were trimmed by 4 bases and 0 bases, with 4 bases remaining between them. Germline V gene lookup returns CDR1 MNHEY and CDR2 SMNVEV (reference sequence). The CDR3 extends over 13 amino acids. This clonotype has only one observation. Its specificity is unknown. RNA totalling about 0.45 to 1 ug underwent reverse transcription with random hexamers. TCRdb re-called the immunoSEQ multiplex PCR reads through MiXCR, storing one row per CDR3 protein. The sample records around 80,000 distinct CDR3 sequences, around 96% being singletons. The sequenced sample consisted of CD8+ T cells from PBMCs. The TCR originated in a human donor with Susac syndrome. This chain links TRBV27 with TRBJ1-5; D is unclear. The CDR3 spells CASSSYSNQPQHF. Here the CDR3 DNA reads TGTGCCAGCAGTTCTTATAGCAATCAGCCCCAGCATTTT.